Below are 8 T cell receptor beta chains sequenced from a single sample in a study of beta chain features in type 1 diabetes. Study-wide results and caveats: Moderately but significantly shorter TCRB CDR3s were found in Type 1 diabetes patients in all four CD4+ subsets.

No antigen is known for these receptors. What was sequenced were expressed TCRB transcripts, since all of the isolated RNA had been reverse transcribed. Sequencing was performed with immunoSEQ multiplex PCR; in TCRdb, only in-frame clones are kept and a portion is missing. The sample has some 700,000 clones, around 15% seen once. The sample taken for sequencing was naive CD4+ T cells from blood. Receptors originate from a young man with type 1 diabetes.

This clone has just a few counts. V gene TRBV6-5 combines with J gene TRBJ1-6; 8 positions match TRBD1. This CDR3 spans 15 amino acids. Germline CDR1 MNHEY, CDR2 SVGAGI. V shed 5 bases, J shed 2 bases, and the junction held 2 bases outside the gene matches. As DNA, the CDR3 is TGTGCCAGCAGTCGGACAGGGCCCTATAATTCACCCCTCCACTTT. Translation: CASSRTGPYNSPLHF.

The V and J genes are TRBV11-2 and TRBJ2-2, with D maybe TRBD2 (6 bases). In germline, CDR1 is SGHAT, CDR2 FQNNGV. The CDR3 contains 14 residues. The germline V and J ends were trimmed by 1 base and 6 bases, with 9 bases remaining between them. In DNA, the CDR3 is TGTGCCAGCAGCTTAGTATCGGGGGCCGGGGAGCTGTTTTTT. Amino acids: CASSLVSGAGELFF. The variable domain in full, with the rest retrieved from reference TRBV11-2 and TRBJ2-2, is EAGVAQSPRYKIIEKRQSVAFWCNPISGHATLYWYQQILGQGPKLLIQFQNNGVVDDSQLPKDRFSAERLKGVDSTLKIQPAKLEDSAVYLCASSLVSGAGELFFGEGSRLTVL.

V and J are TRBV4-1 and TRBJ2-5, with TRBD2 matching over 7 bases. Germline lookup yields CDR1 MGHRA and CDR2 YSYEKL. Trimming cost V 1 base and J 3 bases; bases outside gene matches: 5. CDR3 size: 15 residues. CDR3 protein: CASSQGPGGKETQYF. DNA of the CDR3: TGCGCCAGCAGCCAAGGGCCGGGGGGAAAAGAGACCCAGTACTTC.

The gene calls are TRBV5-1 and TRBJ2-3; D is possibly TRBD1 (6 bases). Germline loops: CDR1 SGHRS, CDR2 YFSETQ. The CDR3 contains 17 residues. Trimming stripped 1 base from V and 0 bases from J, with 15 bases between. As DNA, the CDR3 is TGCGCCAGCAGCTTGTTAGGACAGACGACTAGCACAGATACGCAGTATTTT. Encoded protein: CASSLLGQTTSTDTQYF.

CDR3 nucleotides: TGTGCCAGCAGCTCCCAGGATATCGCTGAAGCTTTCTTT. It translates to CASSSQDIAEAFF. The gene calls are TRBV7-9 and TRBJ1-1; D is unclear. Trimming left V 4 bases short and J 6 bases short, with 12 bases between. Germline CDR1 and CDR2: SEHNR and FQNEAQ (reference sequence). The CDR3 covers 13 residues. The full variable domain, completed using reference TRBV7-9 and TRBJ1-1, is DTGVSQNPRHKITKRGQNVTFRCDPISEHNRLYWYRQTLGQGPEFLTYFQNEAQLEKSRLLSDRFSAERPKGSFSTLEIQRTEQGDSAMYLCASSSQDIAEAFFGQGTRLTVV.

The gene calls are TRBV29-1 and TRBJ2-7; tentative D call: TRBD2 (6 bases). Trimming pared 6 bases from V and 1 base from J, leaving 16 bases between. CDR1 is SQVTM, CDR2 ANQGSEA, per germline. The CDR3 spans 14 residues. The CDR3 DNA is TGCAGCGTCATCCCGGGGGACCCATCCTACGAGCAGTACTTC. This encodes CSVIPGDPSYEQYF.

This clone was seen ten or more times. The chain couples TRBV7-9 to TRBJ2-3; no clear D. The V end lost 3 bases, the J end lost 1 base, and 8 bases lay between the germline ends. The CDR3 is 14 residues long. Germline V gene sequence: CDR1 SEHNR, CDR2 FQNEAQ (reference sequence). The CDR3 nucleotides read TGTGCCAGCAGCTTTGGCGCAGGCACAGATACGCAGTATTTT. It yields the protein CASSFGAGTDTQYF.

In its sample, this clone was seen a few times. The chain couples TRBV30 to TRBJ2-1; D might be TRBD1 (6 bases). V lost 8 bases and J 10 bases, leaving 15 bases between the germline ends. The germline V gene has CDR1 GTSNPN and CDR2 SVGIG (reference sequence). The CDR3 contains 11 residues. As DNA, the CDR3 is TGTGCCCTGCGAGGGGGAAGGGAGCAGTTCTTC. Its translation is CALRGGREQFF.